These 19 T cell receptor beta chains originate from one sample sequenced in a study of blood T cells in healthy people across ages (dated by TCRdb to between 2015 and 2017). Library prep was done by 5' RACE. Reads for this sample came from an Illumina HiSeq 2500. A second PCR of roughly 6 to 12 cycles was run with a J-beta primer mix and a sample-barcoded 5' primer. TCRdb trimmed the raw reads at Q25, called clones with MiXCR and kept productive beta chains. Rows are combined by CDR3 protein, so each entry shows the most common genes and DNA. The sample data list 1,300,000 or so distinct CDR3 sequences, and 59% of these were observed just once. About 6.3% of the sample goes to the ten largest clones. Specimen: blood. These TCRs come from a man aged 18 to 29 in good health.

The rearrangement uses TRBV6-2 or TRBV6-3 and TRBJ2-1; no definite D call. Germline assignment: CDR1 MNHEY and CDR2 SVGEGT. The V and J ends lost 0 bases and 0 bases respectively, with 12 bases between them. There are 17 residues in the CDR3. The CDR3 here is CASSYSIEQFSYNEQFF. Written as DNA, the CDR3 is TGTGCCAGCAGTTACTCGATTGAACAGTTCTCCTACAATGAGCAGTTCTTC.

V gene TRBV20-1 combines with J gene TRBJ2-3; D is undetermined. Germline V gene lookup returns CDR1 DFQATT and CDR2 SNEGSKA (reference sequence). V gave up 3 bases and J gave up 1 base, with 11 bases separating them. This CDR3 spans 14 amino acids. CDR3 bases: TGCAGTGCTAGGCTGGGTACGGGCACAGATACGCAGTATTTT. This encodes CSARLGTGTDTQYF.

The chain has TRBV10-3 and TRBJ2-6, with D perhaps TRBD1 (5 bases). The CDR3 sequence is 21 residues long. Per the germline V gene, CDR1 is ENHRY and CDR2 is SYGVKD. V was pared by 0 bases and J by 0 bases, with 21 bases between. CDR3 residues: CAISESQGAERSDSGANVLTF. The CDR3 coding sequence is TGTGCCATCAGTGAGTCTCAGGGCGCAGAACGATCCGACTCTGGGGCCAACGTCCTGACTTTC.

The V gene is TRBV11-2, the J gene TRBJ1-2, with 7 bases lining up with TRBD1. Trimming at V came to 6 bases and at J to 4 bases, leaving 8 bases not matched to a gene. This CDR3 spans 14 amino acids. Germline loops: CDR1 SGHAT, CDR2 FQNNGV. The CDR3 nucleotides are TGTGCCAGCAGTGGTGAGGGGACAGCCTATGGCTACACCTTC. The encoded protein is CASSGEGTAYGYTF.

The chain has TRBV10-3 and TRBJ1-6; 7 bases agree with TRBD1. Unmatched junction bases numbered 6, after V lost 3 bases and J lost 7 bases. This CDR3 region has 15 residues. In germline, CDR1 is ENHRY, CDR2 SYGVKD. The CDR3 protein is CAISDIPTGNSPLHF. The DNA of the CDR3 is TGTGCCATCAGTGATATTCCGACAGGGAATTCACCCCTCCACTTT.

V and J are TRBV3-1 and TRBJ2-4; tentatively, D is TRBD1 or TRBD2 (5 bases each). The CDR3 consists of 14 residues. Between the trimmed V and J ends, which lost 3 bases and 2 bases, there was a span of 8 bases. Germline loops: CDR1 LGHDT, CDR2 YNNKEL (reference sequence). The CDR3 here is CASSQPGPKNIQYF. Here the CDR3 DNA reads TGTGCCAGCAGCCAGCCGGGACCCAAAAACATTCAGTACTTC.

V gene TRBV5-1 combines with J gene TRBJ1-2; TRBD1 might be the D (5 bases). This CDR3 has 14 amino acids. The V end was cut by 4 bases, the J end by 4 bases, with 14 bases between. Per the germline V gene, CDR1 is SGHRS and CDR2 is YFSETQ. The CDR3 region is CASSGLPGTYGYTF. The CDR3 coding sequence is TGCGCCAGCAGCGGACTTCCAGGGACCTATGGCTACACCTTC.

CDR3 coding DNA: TGCGCCAGCAGCCAAGATGTGGGTATCGCCGGGGAGCTGTTTTTT. Protein sequence: CASSQDVGIAGELFF. The chain recombines TRBV4-3 with TRBJ2-2; D gene ambiguous. This CDR3 has 15 residues. Germline lookup yields CDR1 LGHNA and CDR2 YSLEER. Trimming removed 0 bases from V and 6 bases from J, with 11 bases in between.

The chain has TRBV20-1 and TRBJ2-1; TRBD2 matches at 13 bases. The CDR3 is 17 residues long. Germline V gene sequence: CDR1 DFQATT, CDR2 SNEGSKA (reference sequence). V lost 6 bases, J lost 0 bases, and 8 bases stayed unmatched. CDR3 loop: CSAWTSGGRSSYNEQFF. The CDR3 nucleotides read TGCAGTGCGTGGACTAGCGGGGGTAGGAGCTCCTACAATGAGCAGTTCTTC.

In its sample, this clonotype was seen a few times. The rearrangement uses TRBV7-9 and TRBJ2-5, with 9 bases aligning to TRBD1. Germline trimming cut 2 bases from V and 4 bases from J; bases unmatched to any gene: 8. This CDR3 spans 16 amino acids. Germline V CDR1 and CDR2: SEHNR, FQNEAQ (reference sequence). The CDR3 loop is CASSLWAGTGSETQYF. The CDR3 region has the DNA TGTGCCAGCAGCTTATGGGCCGGGACAGGGTCAGAGACCCAGTACTTC. Complete variable domain (other parts from reference TRBV7-9 and TRBJ2-5): DTGVSQNPRHKITKRGQNVTFRCDPISEHNRLYWYRQTLGQGPEFLTYFQNEAQLEKSRLLSDRFSAERPKGSFSTLEIQRTEQGDSAMYLCASSLWAGTGSETQYFGPGTRLLVL.

CDR3 in DNA: TGTGCCAGCAGCTTAGAATGGGCGGACTCCTATGGCTACACCTTC. Amino acids: CASSLEWADSYGYTF. The chain has TRBV7-2 and TRBJ1-2; D is undetermined. V gave up 1 base and J gave up 4 bases, with 13 bases separating them. The CDR3 is 15 residues long. Germline values: CDR1 SGHTA, CDR2 FQGNSA.

The rearrangement uses TRBV11-2 and TRBJ2-7, with 13 bases that match TRBD2. CDR3 length: 15 residues. The germline V gene encodes CDR1 SGHAT and CDR2 FQNNGV. J gave up 5 bases and V 5 bases, and 6 bases lay outside the gene matches. Written as DNA, the CDR3 is TGTGCCAGCAGCAGTCGGACTAGCGGGAGCCACGAGCAGTACTTC. It translates to CASSSRTSGSHEQYF.

The chain is built from TRBV6-5 and TRBJ1-2; D not resolved. Trimming took 6 bases from V and 4 from J, leaving 18 bases between them. Germline V gene sequence: CDR1 MNHEY, CDR2 SVGAGI. The CDR3 is made up of 15 amino acids. CDR3 bases: TGTGCCAGCAGCCTATCCCCCCGGAGGGCCTATGGCTACACCTTC. Amino acid sequence: CASSLSPRRAYGYTF.

The rearrangement joins TRBV7-2 to TRBJ2-1, with 9 bases aligning to TRBD2. The germline CDR1 and CDR2 sequences are SGHTA and FQGNSA. J gave up 5 bases and V 4 bases, and 6 bases lay outside the gene matches. This CDR3 has 15 amino acids. The CDR3 sequence: CASSYSSGVNNEQFF. The CDR3 nucleotides read TGTGCCAGCAGCTATTCTAGCGGGGTAAACAATGAGCAGTTCTTC.

The chain is built from TRBV4-1 and TRBJ2-2, with a weak D call TRBD1 (5 bases). The CDR3 loop spans 17 amino acids. In germline, CDR1 is MGHRA, CDR2 YSYEKL. V gave up 2 bases and J gave up 7 bases, with 20 bases separating them. Here the CDR3 reads CASSQQDGAVLIGELFF. CDR3 in DNA: TGCGCCAGCAGCCAACAGGATGGGGCCGTACTAATCGGGGAGCTGTTTTTT.

The V gene is TRBV27, the J gene TRBJ2-1; D is undetermined. This CDR3 has 15 residues. Trimming stripped 3 bases from V and 3 bases from J, with 12 bases between. Germline lookup yields CDR1 MNHEY and CDR2 SMNVEV (reference sequence). CDR3 loop: CASSFEIGFYNEQFF. In DNA form, the CDR3 reads TGTGCCAGCAGTTTCGAGATAGGGTTCTACAATGAGCAGTTCTTC.

The chain employs TRBV24-1 and TRBJ2-1; D is possibly TRBD2 (6 bases). The J call may be wrong; the DNA end is better matched by TRBJ2-7. The CDR3 extends over 15 amino acids. CDR1 KGHDR and CDR2 SFDVKD come from the germline V gene. The DNA for the CDR3 is TGTGCCACCAGTGGCGGCGGGGTGGAATACAATGAGCAGTACTTC. It translates to CATSGGGVEYNEQYF.

V and J are TRBV4-1 and TRBJ2-7, with D possibly being TRBD1 (5 bases). Trimming shortened V by 0 bases and J by 3 bases, and 12 bases separated the two germline ends. The CDR3 spans 15 residues. Germline CDR1 MGHRA, CDR2 YSYEKL. This CDR3 reads CASSQERQLIYEQYF. The DNA for the CDR3 is TGCGCCAGCAGCCAAGAGCGACAGCTTATCTACGAGCAGTACTTC.

Here the CDR3 DNA reads TGTGCCAGCGGACCCGGACAGGGTCTGAACACTGAAGCTTTCTTT. Protein: CASGPGQGLNTEAFF. This chain uses TRBV2 with TRBJ1-1; 8 bases match TRBD1. With 8 bases clipped from V and 0 bases from J, the junction kept 8 bases outside the gene matches. This CDR3 contains 15 residues. CDR1 is SNHLY and CDR2 is FYNNEI in the germline V gene.